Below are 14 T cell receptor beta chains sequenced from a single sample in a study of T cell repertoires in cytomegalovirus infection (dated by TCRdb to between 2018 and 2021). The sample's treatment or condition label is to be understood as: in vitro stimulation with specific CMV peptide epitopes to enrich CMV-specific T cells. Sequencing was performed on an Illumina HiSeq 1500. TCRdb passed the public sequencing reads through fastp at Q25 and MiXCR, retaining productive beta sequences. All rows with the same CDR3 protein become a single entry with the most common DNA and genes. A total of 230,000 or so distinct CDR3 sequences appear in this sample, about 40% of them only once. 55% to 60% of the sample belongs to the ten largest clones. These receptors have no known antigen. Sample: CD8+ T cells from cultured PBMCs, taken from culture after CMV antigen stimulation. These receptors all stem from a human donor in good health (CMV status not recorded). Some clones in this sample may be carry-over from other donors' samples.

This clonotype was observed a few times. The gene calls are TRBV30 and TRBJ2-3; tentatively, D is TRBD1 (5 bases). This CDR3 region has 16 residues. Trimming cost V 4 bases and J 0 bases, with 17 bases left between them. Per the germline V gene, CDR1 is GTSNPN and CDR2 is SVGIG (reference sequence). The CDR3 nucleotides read TGTGCCTGGAAGTTAGGGGATTATCTGAGCACAGATACGCAGTATTTT. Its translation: CAWKLGDYLSTDTQYF.

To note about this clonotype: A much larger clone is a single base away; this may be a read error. In DNA, the CDR3 is TGTGCCAGCAGCCCCAGCGGGAGGGGGTACAATGAGCAGTTCTTC. It translates to CASSPSGRGYNEQFF. The V gene is TRBV7-8, the J gene TRBJ2-1; 10 bases are shared with TRBD2. CDR1 and CDR2 (germline): SGHVS, FQNEAQ. There are 15 residues in the CDR3. J gave up 4 bases and V 5 bases, and 5 bases lay outside the gene matches.

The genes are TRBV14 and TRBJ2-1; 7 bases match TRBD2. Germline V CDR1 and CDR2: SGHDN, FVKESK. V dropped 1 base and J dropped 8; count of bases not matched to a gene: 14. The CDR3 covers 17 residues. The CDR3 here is CASSQAAGVVLTDEQFF. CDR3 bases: TGTGCCAGCAGCCAAGCCGCGGGAGTGGTTTTAACGGATGAGCAGTTCTTC.

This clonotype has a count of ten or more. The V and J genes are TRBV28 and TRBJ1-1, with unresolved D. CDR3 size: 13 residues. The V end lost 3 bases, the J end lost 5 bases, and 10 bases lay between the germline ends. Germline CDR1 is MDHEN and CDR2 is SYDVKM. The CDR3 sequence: CASSFKTRTEAFF. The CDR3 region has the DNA TGTGCCAGCAGTTTTAAGACGAGGACTGAAGCTTTCTTT.

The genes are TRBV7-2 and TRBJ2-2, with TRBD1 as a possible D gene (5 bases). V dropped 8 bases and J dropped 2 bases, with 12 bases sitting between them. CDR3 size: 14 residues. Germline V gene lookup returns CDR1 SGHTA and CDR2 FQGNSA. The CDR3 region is CASPGAVNTGELFF. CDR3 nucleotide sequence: TGTGCCAGCCCTGGGGCAGTTAACACCGGGGAGCTGTTTTTT.

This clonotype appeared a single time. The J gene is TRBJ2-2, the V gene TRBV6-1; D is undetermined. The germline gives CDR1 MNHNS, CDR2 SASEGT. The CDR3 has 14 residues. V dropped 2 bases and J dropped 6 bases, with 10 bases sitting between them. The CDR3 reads CASSELRQAGELFF. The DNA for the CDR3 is TGTGCCAGCAGTGAACTCAGGCAGGCCGGGGAGCTGTTTTTT.

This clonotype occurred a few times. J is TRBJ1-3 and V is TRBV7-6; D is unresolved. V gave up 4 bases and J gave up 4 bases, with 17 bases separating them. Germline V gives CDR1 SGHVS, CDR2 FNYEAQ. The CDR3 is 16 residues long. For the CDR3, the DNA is TGTGCCAGCAGCTCCCGATTGGGCCCGCAGGGAAACACCATATATTTT. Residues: CASSSRLGPQGNTIYF.

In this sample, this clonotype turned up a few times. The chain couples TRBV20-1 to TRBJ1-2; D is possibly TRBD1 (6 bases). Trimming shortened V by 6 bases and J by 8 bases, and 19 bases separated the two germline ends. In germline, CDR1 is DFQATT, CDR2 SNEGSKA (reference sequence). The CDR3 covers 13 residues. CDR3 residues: CSAPPEQGKGYTF. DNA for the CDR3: TGCAGTGCCCCCCCCGAACAGGGAAAGGGCTACACCTTC.

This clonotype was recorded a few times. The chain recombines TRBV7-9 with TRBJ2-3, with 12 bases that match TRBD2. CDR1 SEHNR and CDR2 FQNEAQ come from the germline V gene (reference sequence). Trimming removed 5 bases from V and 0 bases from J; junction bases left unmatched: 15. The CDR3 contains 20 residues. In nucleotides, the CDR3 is TGTGCCAGCAGCCCACCAGGCCAACTAGCGGGAGGCCCTAGCACAGATACGCAGTATTTT. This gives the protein CASSPPGQLAGGPSTDTQYF. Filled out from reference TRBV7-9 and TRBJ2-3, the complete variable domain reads DTGVSQNPRHKITKRGQNVTFRCDPISEHNRLYWYRQTLGQGPEFLTYFQNEAQLEKSRLLSDRFSAERPKGSFSTLEIQRTEQGDSAMYLCASSPPGQLAGGPSTDTQYFGPGTRLTVL.

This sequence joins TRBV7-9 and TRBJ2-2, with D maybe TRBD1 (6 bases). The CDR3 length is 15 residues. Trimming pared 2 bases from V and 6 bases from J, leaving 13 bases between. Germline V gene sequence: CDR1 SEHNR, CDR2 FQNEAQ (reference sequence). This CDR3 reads CASSLSTGRSGELFF. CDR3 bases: TGTGCCAGCAGCTTAAGTACAGGGCGATCCGGGGAGCTGTTTTTT.

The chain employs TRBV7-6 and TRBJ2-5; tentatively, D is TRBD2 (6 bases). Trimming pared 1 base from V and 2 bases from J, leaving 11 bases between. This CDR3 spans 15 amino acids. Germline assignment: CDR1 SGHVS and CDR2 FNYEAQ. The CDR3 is CASSLDGGPQETQYF. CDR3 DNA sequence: TGTGCCAGCAGCTTAGACGGGGGACCTCAAGAGACCCAGTACTTC.

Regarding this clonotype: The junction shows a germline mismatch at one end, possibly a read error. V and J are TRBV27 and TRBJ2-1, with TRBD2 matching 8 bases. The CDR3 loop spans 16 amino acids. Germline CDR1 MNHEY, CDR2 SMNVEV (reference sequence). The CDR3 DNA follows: TGTGCAAGCAGTTTGGGAAGGGGCGGGAGGTACAATGAGAAGTTCTTC. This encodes CASSLGRGGRYNEKFF.

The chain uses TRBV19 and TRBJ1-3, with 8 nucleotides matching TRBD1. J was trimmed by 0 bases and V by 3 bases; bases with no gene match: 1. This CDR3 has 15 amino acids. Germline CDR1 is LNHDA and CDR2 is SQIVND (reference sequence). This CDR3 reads CASSITGGSGNTIYF. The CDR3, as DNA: TGTGCCAGTAGTATCACAGGGGGCTCTGGAAACACCATATATTTT.

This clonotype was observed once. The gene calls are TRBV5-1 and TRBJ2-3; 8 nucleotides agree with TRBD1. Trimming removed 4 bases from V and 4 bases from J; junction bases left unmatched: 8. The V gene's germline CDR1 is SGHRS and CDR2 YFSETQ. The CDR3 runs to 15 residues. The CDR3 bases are TGCGCCAGCAGCCCCAGGGGGCATGGGTCAGATACGCAGTATTTT. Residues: CASSPRGHGSDTQYF.